This TCR beta chain is drawn from a study of cytomegalovirus exposure and HLA in healthy donors. Whole-study findings and limits: The dataset shows that most TCR sequences were rare, while some public TCRs occurred in many donors. A list of around 160 TCR beta chains associated with cytomegalovirus was given. High specificity and sensitivity for cytomegalovirus status were reported for the classifier.

As regards this clone: Antigen unknown.

Clones were sequenced by immunoSEQ multiplex PCR, and TCRdb holds only the in-frame ones, with some missing. The data hold approximately 160,000 clones, with 91% observed a single time. This CDR3 has 15 amino acids. Per the germline V gene, CDR1 is LGHNA and CDR2 is YNFKEQ. V shed 0 bases and J shed 4 bases, with 10 bases lying between them. V gene TRBV4-2 combines with J gene TRBJ1-3; unclear D gene. The sequence derives from a woman aged 18 to 35 in good health and CMV-seropositive. What was sequenced was PBMCs. In nucleotides, the CDR3 is TGTGCCAGCAGCCAAGATACGACTGACGGAAACACCATATATTTT. As protein: CASSQDTTDGNTIYF.